This is a list of T cell receptor beta chains from one sample in a study of human T cells and chemical hapten exposure. TCRdb re-called the RACE reads through MiXCR, storing one row per CDR3 protein. The sample consists of about 350,000 distinct CDR3 sequences, approximately 5% of them appearing once. Material: whole blood, obtained in connection with sensitization to the hapten diphenylcyclopropenone (DPC). The receptors stem from a woman between 18 and 30 years old with alopecia areata. Some clones in this sample may be carry-over from other donors' samples. CDR3s include the opening cysteine and the closing phenylalanine or tryptophan.

V gene: TRBV4-1; J gene: TRBJ1-5; CDR3 protein: CASSQGSSQPQHF
V gene: TRBV7-2; J gene: TRBJ1-1; CDR3 protein: CASSPWSRGTEAFF
V gene: TRBV5-1; J gene: TRBJ2-6; CDR3 protein: CASSLATGFGANVLTF
V gene: TRBV11-2; J gene: TRBJ2-3; CDR3 protein: CASSLAVTDTDTQYF
V gene: TRBV6-5; J gene: TRBJ1-5; CDR3 protein: CASSYLTEGQPQHF
V gene: TRBV6-5; J gene: TRBJ1-2; CDR3 protein: CASSRTGTGGYTF
V gene: TRBV6-5; J gene: TRBJ2-3; CDR3 protein: CASSYSDWASARTDTQYF
V gene: TRBV19; J gene: TRBJ2-1; CDR3 protein: CASSKTKLTGAVF
V gene: TRBV3-1; J gene: TRBJ1-1; CDR3 protein: CASSQADRGPTEAFF
V gene: TRBV9; J gene: TRBJ1-5; CDR3 protein: CASSVGSNQPQHF
V gene: TRBV5-1; J gene: TRBJ2-3; CDR3 protein: CASSLGAARTDTQYF
V gene: TRBV4-2; J gene: TRBJ1-1; CDR3 protein: CASSQEGRDIATEAFF
V gene: TRBV7-8; J gene: TRBJ1-1; CDR3 protein: CASSATGVHTEAFF
V gene: TRBV18; J gene: TRBJ1-1; CDR3 protein: CASSGNGWNTEAFF
V gene: TRBV27; J gene: TRBJ1-4; CDR3 protein: CASSPWGTASANEKLFF
V gene: TRBV5-6; J gene: TRBJ1-6; CDR3 protein: CASSSGGLSSYNSPLHF
V gene: TRBV18; J gene: TRBJ1-5; CDR3 protein: CASSSEHQPQHF
V gene: TRBV5-6; J gene: TRBJ1-5; CDR3 protein: CASSNYQPQHF
V gene: TRBV6-1; J gene: TRBJ1-5; CDR3 protein: CASSDISAGNQPQHF
V gene: TRBV2; J gene: TRBJ2-1; CDR3 protein: CASSELSGGYNEQFF
V gene: TRBV5-1; J gene: TRBJ1-2; CDR3 protein: CASSSSGSGYTF
V gene: TRBV18; J gene: TRBJ1-1; CDR3 protein: CASSPLTGNTEAFF
V gene: TRBV12-3/TRBV12-4; J gene: TRBJ1-3; CDR3 protein: CASSSLLLRGLAGNTIYF
V gene: TRBV6-1; J gene: TRBJ2-2; CDR3 protein: CASRAQGAMTGELFF
V gene: TRBV12-3/TRBV12-4; J gene: TRBJ1-2; CDR3 protein: CASSDQGAGYGYTF
V gene: TRBV12-3/TRBV12-4; J gene: TRBJ1-2; CDR3 protein: CASSLGFNYGYTF
V gene: TRBV7-9; J gene: TRBJ2-5; CDR3 protein: CASSSYQGGETQYF
V gene: TRBV6-1; J gene: TRBJ1-6; CDR3 protein: CASSLQGSHSSYNSPLHF
V gene: TRBV29-1; J gene: TRBJ2-5; CDR3 protein: CSAGQGQETQYF
V gene: TRBV11-2; J gene: TRBJ1-2; CDR3 protein: CASRRPGQSYGYTF
V gene: TRBV14; J gene: TRBJ2-2; CDR3 protein: CASSPRLEGELFF
V gene: TRBV6-5; J gene: TRBJ1-1; CDR3 protein: CASSYLGNVPSTEAFF
V gene: TRBV5-1; J gene: TRBJ2-3; CDR3 protein: CASSSEQGSVYTDTQYF
V gene: TRBV4-1; J gene: TRBJ2-1; CDR3 protein: CASSPTSDNEQFF
V gene: TRBV7-9; J gene: TRBJ2-7; CDR3 protein: CASSVIVRHEQYF
V gene: TRBV4-3; J gene: TRBJ2-3; CDR3 protein: CASSQGPLGTMDTQYF
V gene: TRBV29-1; J gene: TRBJ1-2; CDR3 protein: CSVDRDLLTFGYTF
V gene: TRBV13; J gene: TRBJ2-2; CDR3 protein: CASSSRHGFYTGELFF
V gene: TRBV6-5; J gene: TRBJ2-2; CDR3 protein: CASSQRGGAGELFF
V gene: TRBV6-5; J gene: TRBJ1-3; CDR3 protein: CASISSSSYGNTIYF
V gene: TRBV7-2; J gene: TRBJ2-1; CDR3 protein: CASSQEIPYNEQFF
V gene: TRBV20-1; J gene: TRBJ2-1; CDR3 protein: CSASSGTTYNEQFF
V gene: TRBV2; J gene: TRBJ2-7; CDR3 protein: CASVASGTYEQYF
V gene: TRBV27; J gene: TRBJ1-2; CDR3 protein: CASTVHPNYGYTF
V gene: TRBV4-1; J gene: TRBJ1-2; CDR3 protein: CASSQDRATNGYTF
V gene: TRBV4-3; J gene: TRBJ2-5; CDR3 protein: CASSRLTGEKETQYF
V gene: TRBV12-3/TRBV12-4; J gene: TRBJ2-5; CDR3 protein: CASRLVSRGLAKNQAETQYF
V gene: TRBV5-1; J gene: TRBJ2-1; CDR3 protein: CASSLVNPQSASSYNEQFF
V gene: TRBV5-1; J gene: TRBJ1-6; CDR3 protein: CASSFGTDENSPLHF
V gene: TRBV7-9; J gene: TRBJ1-2; CDR3 protein: CASSHVRDRDNYGYTF
V gene: TRBV20-1; J gene: TRBJ1-4; CDR3 protein: CSAPTRMRWTSNEKLFF
V gene: TRBV20-1; J gene: TRBJ2-7; CDR3 protein: CSARPSQVYEQYF
V gene: TRBV6-2/TRBV6-3; J gene: TRBJ2-1; CDR3 protein: CASRTSYPANEQFF